This TCR beta chain was captured by sequencing in a study of T-cell memory formation after mild COVID-19 (dated by TCRdb to about 2021). For context, the study as a whole: TCR sequence clusters from the two donors were largely donor specific. In two donors, T-cell clones that expanded and contracted after mild COVID-19 were followed by sequencing TCRalpha and TCRbeta repertoires longitudinally. The cohort was made up of two young adult volunteers, one female and one male, who were previously healthy. The study at large found these results: Contracting CD4+ clones were found mainly in CM and EM memory subsets, while CD8+ clones were enriched in EMRA. Whether the second-wave clones peaking on day 37 were SARS-CoV-2 specific was not confirmed. Only a couple of mild cases were covered in the study, and larger cohorts including severe cases with pre-infection samples were considered necessary. The detection of some responding clones in pre-infection memory suggests that pre-existing cross-reactive memory T cells joined the SARS-CoV-2 response. Clones contracting from day 15 to 85 had balanced CD4/CD8 phenotypes, while a second wave expanding from day 15 to 37 was biased towards CD4+.

The sequencer listed for this sample is Illumina NovaSeq 6000. TCRalpha and TCRbeta cDNA libraries were built by 5'RACE with constant-segment primers, adding sample barcodes and unique molecular identifiers. RNA was extracted from every sample with Trizol reagent. Library amplification was performed in two PCR steps, and a second sample barcode and Illumina TruSeq adapters were introduced in the second step. Libraries were sequenced on an Illumina NovaSeq with 2 x 150 bp paired-end reads. On the authors' methods: Reads were demultiplexed and collapsed into UMI-guided consensus sequences with migec v1.2.7. Using mixcr v2.1.11, the UMI consensuses were aligned to TRA and TRB V and J templates and assembled into clonotypes. A clonotype was counted as expanded or contracted only when both edgeR and NoisET called the clonotype significant, with the noise models trained on biological replicates. For edgeR calls, a false discovery rate-adjusted p below 0.01 and a log2 fold-change threshold of 1 were applied. As an exploratory analysis of dynamics, PCA with hierarchical clustering was applied to max-normalized trajectories of the 1000 most abundant clonotypes. The CD4 or CD8 phenotype of responding clones was assigned using the separately sequenced CD4+ and CD8+ repertoires. The public reads were reanalyzed by TCRdb: fastp trimming at Q25, MiXCR alignment, in-frame beta chains only. Entries are consolidated by CDR3 protein sequence, retaining the most common genes and DNA. TCRdb's processing, not the authors', yielded these V and J calls. Recorded for this sample are about 130,000 distinct CDR3 sequences; 15% to 20% of them occurred a single time. The top ten hold over 4% of the sample.

The CDR3, cysteine through phenylalanine, is 14 amino acids long. The kept DNA is CDR3 alone, 42 bases in frame from the first base. V and J lose 2 bases and 5 bases, and a span of 10 bases separates them. The germline V gene sets CDR1 to SGHVS and CDR2 to FQNEAQ. In this sample, this clonotype turned up many times. What antigen it recognizes has not been identified. Base qualities were left out, and no much larger clone turns up one base away. PBMCs were isolated by Ficoll-Paque density gradient centrifugation. Sequencing used PBMCs or a T cell subset sorted from them (not recorded which). Recombination linked TRBV7-8 to TRBJ1-5, with the D gene too uncertain to name. The sequence came from a man aged 18-30 years who had mild COVID-19 (a few samples of this study predate the infection). The sample titles of this study are shuffled in the database, so cell type and time point are left out; the donor was told from shared clones. The DNA sequence reads TGTGCCAGCAGCTTAAGGAGGGTGGATCAGCCCCAGCATTTT. It translates to CASSLRRVDQPQHF.